This T cell receptor beta chain stems from a study of identical twins. TCRdb independently ran MiXCR on the 5' RACE reads; one entry per CDR3 protein. The data show around 100,000 distinct CDR3 sequences, 5.9% seen once. This clonotype was observed many times. The receptor's source is a woman aged 45 to 65 in good health. The sequencing input was memory T cells sorted from blood.

CDR3 in DNA: TGTGCCAGCAGTTTAGCCCAACAGCTATATGGCTACACCTTC. This encodes CASSLAQQLYGYTF. This chain uses TRBV12-3 or TRBV12-4 with TRBJ1-2; D ambiguous. The CDR3 extends over 14 amino acids. Trimming took off 0 bases at V and 5 bases at J, with 10 bases between the two ends.